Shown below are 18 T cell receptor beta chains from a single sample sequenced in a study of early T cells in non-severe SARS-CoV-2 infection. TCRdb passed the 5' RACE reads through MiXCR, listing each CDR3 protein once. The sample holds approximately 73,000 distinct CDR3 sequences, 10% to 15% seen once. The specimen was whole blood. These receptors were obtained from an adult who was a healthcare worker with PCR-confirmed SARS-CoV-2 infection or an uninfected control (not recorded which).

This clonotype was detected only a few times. Here the CDR3 DNA reads TGTGCCAGCAGCGGGGGCCCCAGAGAGACCCAGTACTTC. Translated, it gives CASSGGPRETQYF. The rearrangement joins TRBV27 to TRBJ2-5; the D call may be TRBD1 or TRBD2 (6 bases each). The V end lost 6 bases, the J end lost 4 bases, and 12 bases lay between the germline ends. Looked up from germline, CDR1 is MNHEY and CDR2 is SMNVEV (reference sequence). This CDR3 has 13 residues.

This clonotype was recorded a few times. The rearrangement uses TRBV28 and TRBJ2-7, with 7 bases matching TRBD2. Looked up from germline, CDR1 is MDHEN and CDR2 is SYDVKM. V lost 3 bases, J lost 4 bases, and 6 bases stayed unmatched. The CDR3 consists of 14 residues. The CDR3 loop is CASSLSGGRYEQYF. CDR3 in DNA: TGTGCCAGCAGTTTGTCGGGAGGAAGATACGAGCAGTACTTC.

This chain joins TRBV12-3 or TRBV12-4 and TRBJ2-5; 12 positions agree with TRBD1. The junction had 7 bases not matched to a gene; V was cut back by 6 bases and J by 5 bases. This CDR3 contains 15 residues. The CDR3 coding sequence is TGTGCCAGCAGCGGGACAGGGGGCTATGGGGAGACCCAGTACTTC. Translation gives CASSGTGGYGETQYF.

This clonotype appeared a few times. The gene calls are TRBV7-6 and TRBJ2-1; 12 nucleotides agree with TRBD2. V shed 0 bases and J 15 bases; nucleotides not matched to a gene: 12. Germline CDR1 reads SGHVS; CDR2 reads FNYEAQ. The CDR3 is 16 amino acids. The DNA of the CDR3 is TGTGCCAGCAGCTTAGCCCCGGGGGGACTAGCGGGTGTGTTGTTCTTC. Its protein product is CASSLAPGGLAGVLFF.

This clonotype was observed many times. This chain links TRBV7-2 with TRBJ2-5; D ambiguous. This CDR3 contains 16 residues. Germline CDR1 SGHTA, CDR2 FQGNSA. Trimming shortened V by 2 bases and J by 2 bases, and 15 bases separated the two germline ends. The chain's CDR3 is CASSLTPSIPQETQYF. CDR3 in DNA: TGTGCCAGCAGCTTAACCCCATCTATCCCTCAAGAGACCCAGTACTTC.

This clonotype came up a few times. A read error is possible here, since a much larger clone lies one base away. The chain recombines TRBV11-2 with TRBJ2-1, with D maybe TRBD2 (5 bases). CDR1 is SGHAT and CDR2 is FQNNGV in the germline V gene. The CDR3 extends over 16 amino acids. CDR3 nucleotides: TGTGCCGGCAGCCCCTTCGGACTCGAGACCTACAATGAGCAGTTCTTC. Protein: CAGSPFGLETYNEQFF.

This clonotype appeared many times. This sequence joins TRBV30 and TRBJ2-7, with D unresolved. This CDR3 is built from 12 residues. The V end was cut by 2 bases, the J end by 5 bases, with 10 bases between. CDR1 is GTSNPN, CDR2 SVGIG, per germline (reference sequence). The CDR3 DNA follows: TGTGCCTGGAGTAGGTCAGCAAACGAGCAGTACTTC. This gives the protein CAWSRSANEQYF.

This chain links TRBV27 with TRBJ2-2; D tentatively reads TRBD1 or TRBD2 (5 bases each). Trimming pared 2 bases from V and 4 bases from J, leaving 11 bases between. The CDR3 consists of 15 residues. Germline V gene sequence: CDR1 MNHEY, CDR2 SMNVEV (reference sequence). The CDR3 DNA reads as TGTGCCAGCAGTTTACTTCGGGACGGCACCGGGGAGCTGTTTTTT. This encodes CASSLLRDGTGELFF.

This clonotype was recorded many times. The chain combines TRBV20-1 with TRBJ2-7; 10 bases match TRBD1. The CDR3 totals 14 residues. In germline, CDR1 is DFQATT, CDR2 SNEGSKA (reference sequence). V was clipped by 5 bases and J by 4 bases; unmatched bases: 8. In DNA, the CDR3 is TGCAGTGCTGTTGACAGGGGGCCCTTTTACGAGCAGTACTTC. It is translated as CSAVDRGPFYEQYF.

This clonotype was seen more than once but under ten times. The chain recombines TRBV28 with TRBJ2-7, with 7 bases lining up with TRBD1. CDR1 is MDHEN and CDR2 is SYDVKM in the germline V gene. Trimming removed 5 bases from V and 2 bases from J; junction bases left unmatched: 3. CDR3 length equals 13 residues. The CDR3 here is CASSGQVPYEQYF. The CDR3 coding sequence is TGTGCCAGCAGTGGACAGGTCCCCTACGAGCAGTACTTC.

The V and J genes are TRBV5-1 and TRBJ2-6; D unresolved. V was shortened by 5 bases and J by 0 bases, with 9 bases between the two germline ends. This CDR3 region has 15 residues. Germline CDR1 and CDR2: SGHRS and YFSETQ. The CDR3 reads CASRKGTSGANVLTF. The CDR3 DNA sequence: TGCGCCAGCAGAAAGGGCACCTCTGGGGCCAACGTCCTGACTTTC.

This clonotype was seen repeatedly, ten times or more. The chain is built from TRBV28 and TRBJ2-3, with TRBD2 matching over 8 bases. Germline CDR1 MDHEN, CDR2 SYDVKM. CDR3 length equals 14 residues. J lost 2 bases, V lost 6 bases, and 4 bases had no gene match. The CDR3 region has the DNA TGTGCCAGCAGCCCGACTAGCGCCACAGATACGCAGTATTTT. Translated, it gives CASSPTSATDTQYF.

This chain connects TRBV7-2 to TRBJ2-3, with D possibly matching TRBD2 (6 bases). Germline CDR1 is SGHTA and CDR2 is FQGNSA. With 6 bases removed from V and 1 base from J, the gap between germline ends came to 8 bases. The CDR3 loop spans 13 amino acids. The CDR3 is CASSSSGTDTQYF. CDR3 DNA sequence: TGTGCCAGCAGTTCTAGCGGCACAGATACGCAGTATTTT. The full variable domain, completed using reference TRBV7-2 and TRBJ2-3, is GAGVSQSPSNKVTEKGKDVELRCDPISGHTALYWYRQSLGQGLEFLIYFQGNSAPDKSGLPSDRFSAERTGGSVSTLTIQRTQQEDSAVYLCASSSSGTDTQYFGPGTRLTVL.

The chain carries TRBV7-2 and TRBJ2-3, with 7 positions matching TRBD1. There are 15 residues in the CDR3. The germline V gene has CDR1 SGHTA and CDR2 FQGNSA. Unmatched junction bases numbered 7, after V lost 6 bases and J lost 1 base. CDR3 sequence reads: CASSPTGQGTDTQYF. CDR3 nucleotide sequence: TGTGCCAGCAGTCCGACTGGACAGGGCACAGATACGCAGTATTTT.

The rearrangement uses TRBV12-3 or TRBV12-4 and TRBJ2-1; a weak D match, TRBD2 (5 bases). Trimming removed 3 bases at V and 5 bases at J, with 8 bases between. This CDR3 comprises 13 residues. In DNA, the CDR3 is TGTGCCAGCAGTTTGCCTAGCAACAATGAGCAGTTCTTC. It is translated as CASSLPSNNEQFF.

As DNA, the CDR3 is TGTGCCAGCAGAGAGACAGTCGGCGGCTACACCTTC. Translating gives CASRETVGGYTF. V gene TRBV12-3 or TRBV12-4 combines with J gene TRBJ1-2; a possible D gene is TRBD1 (5 bases). Trimming shortened V by 6 bases and J by 8 bases, and 13 bases separated the two germline ends. CDR3 size: 12 residues.

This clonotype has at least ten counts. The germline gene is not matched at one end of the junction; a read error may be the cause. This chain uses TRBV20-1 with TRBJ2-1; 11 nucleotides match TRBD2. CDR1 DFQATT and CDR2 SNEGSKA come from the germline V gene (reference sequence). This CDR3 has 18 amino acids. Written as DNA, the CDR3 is TGCAGTGCTGGAGACCGCCGACTAGCGGGGACTCCCTACAATGAGCAGTTCTTC. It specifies CSAGDRRLAGTPYNEQFF.

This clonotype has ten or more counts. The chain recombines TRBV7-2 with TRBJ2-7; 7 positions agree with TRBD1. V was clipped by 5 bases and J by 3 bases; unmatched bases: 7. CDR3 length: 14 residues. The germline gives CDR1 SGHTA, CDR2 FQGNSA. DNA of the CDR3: TGTGCCAGCAGCCGGGACAGTTCGTACTACGAGCAGTACTTC. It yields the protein CASSRDSSYYEQYF.